The 22 T cell receptor beta chains reported below all come from one sample, sequenced in a study of T cell changes during pregnancy in multiple sclerosis. TCRdb's copy holds only in-frame clones and misses some; the assay was immunoSEQ multiplex PCR. The sample gives around 60,000 clones, around 90% of which show up once; nearly 0.5% is in the top ten. This sample comprised CD4+ T cells from peripheral blood mononuclear cells, obtained after pregnancy. The receptors stem from a female donor in good health, enrolled as a control in a pregnancy study.

Turning to this clone: The junction differs from germline at one of its ends, possibly a read error. The V and J genes are TRBV5-5 and TRBJ2-7, with 12 bases identical to TRBD1. In germline, CDR1 is SGHKS, CDR2 YYEKEE (reference sequence). There are 12 residues in the CDR3. CDR3 residues: CASSGSGTGGLF. In DNA form, the CDR3 reads TGTGCCAGCAGCGGCTCCGGGACAGGGGGCCTCTTC.

The chain links TRBV5-4 to TRBJ1-1, with 10 bases lining up with TRBD1. In germline, CDR1 is SGHNT, CDR2 YYREEE (reference sequence). The length of the CDR3 is 15 residues. The ends lost 4 bases at V and 1 base at J; junction bases unmatched: 4. The CDR3 nucleotides are TGTGCCAGCAGCCCCCGGACAGGGGGGAACACTGAAGCTTTCTTT. It specifies CASSPRTGGNTEAFF. The entire variable domain, with the rest obtained from reference TRBV5-4 and TRBJ1-1, is as follows: ETGVTQSPTHLIKTRGQQVTLRCSSQSGHNTVSWYQQALGQGPQFIFQYYREEENGRGNFPPRFSGLQFPNYSSELNVNALELDDSALYLCASSPRTGGNTEAFFGQGTRLTVV.

This sequence joins TRBV19 and TRBJ2-2; 9 nucleotides line up with TRBD1. CDR3 length: 15 residues. The germline V gene has CDR1 LNHDA and CDR2 SQIVND (reference sequence). The V segment lost 8 bases and the J segment 2 bases; nucleotides outside the gene matches: 6. The DNA for the CDR3 is TGTGCCAGTGGCGACAGGGGGAGAAACACCGGGGAGCTGTTTTTT. This sequence encodes CASGDRGRNTGELFF.

The chain employs TRBV10-1 and TRBJ1-2; D not resolved. Trimming removed 3 bases from V and 11 bases from J, with 28 bases in between. Germline V gene data show CDR1 as WNHNN and CDR2 as SYGVQD (reference sequence). The CDR3 is 17 amino acids. The CDR3 loop reads CASSDRRPPRRGIQYTF. CDR3 nucleotides: TGCGCCAGCAGTGACCGACGCCCCCCGAGACGAGGTATCCAGTACACCTTC.

This chain connects TRBV25-1 to TRBJ2-7, with D perhaps matching TRBD2 (7 bases). V was shortened by 0 bases and J by 6 bases, with 15 bases between the two germline ends. CDR1 and CDR2 from the germline V gene are MGHDK and SYGVNS. CDR3 length: 15 amino acids. The CDR3 region has the DNA TGTGCCAGCAGTGAATACAGGGGAGGGGTCGCCGAGCAGTACTTC. Its translation is CASSEYRGGVAEQYF.

J is TRBJ1-2 and V is TRBV11-3, with D unclear. Trimming shortened V by 0 bases and J by 4 bases, and 3 bases separated the two germline ends. In germline, CDR1 is SGHNT, CDR2 YENEEA. The CDR3 has 12 amino acids. Here the CDR3 reads CASSLDSYGYTF. In DNA form, the CDR3 reads TGTGCCAGCAGCTTAGACAGCTATGGCTACACCTTC.

This chain links TRBV2 with TRBJ2-5, with a tentative D call TRBD2 (6 bases). Between the trimmed V and J ends, which lost 8 bases and 3 bases, there was a span of 7 bases. CDR1 and CDR2 (germline): SNHLY, FYNNEI. This CDR3 is 11 amino acids long. DNA of the CDR3: TGTGCCAGCTCGGGGGAAGAGACCCAGTACTTC. Its translation: CASSGEETQYF.

The chain uses TRBV27 and TRBJ2-7; TRBD1 is a possible D gene (5 bases). The CDR3 runs 15 residues. V lost 1 base and J lost 4, with 14 bases in between. Germline assignment: CDR1 MNHEY and CDR2 SMNVEV (reference sequence). As DNA, the CDR3 is TGTGCCAGCAGTTTATTAGGGCAGGGCCCTTACGAGCAGTACTTC. Its protein is CASSLLGQGPYEQYF.

This clone was seen once. The chain has TRBV6-6 and TRBJ1-4; 10 bases fit TRBD1. From germline, CDR1 is MNHNY and CDR2 SVGAGI (reference sequence). The CDR3 runs 16 residues. V shed 5 bases, J shed 4 bases, and the junction held 7 bases outside the gene matches. CDR3 nucleotides: TGTGCCAGCAGTCGGGGACAGGGGACTCTTAATGAAAAACTGTTTTTT. Translation: CASSRGQGTLNEKLFF.

This chain joins TRBV11-3 and TRBJ1-2, with D tentatively TRBD1 (5 bases). V was cut by 5 bases and J by 8 bases, with 18 bases left in between. Looked up from germline, CDR1 is SGHNT and CDR2 is YENEEA. The CDR3 contains 14 residues. The CDR3 nucleotides read TGTGCCAGCAGCCCCAGGGCCACGACAAGCGGCTACACCTTC. This translates into CASSPRATTSGYTF.

The chain recombines TRBV5-1 with TRBJ1-1; 7 bases are shared with TRBD1. Germline lookup yields CDR1 SGHRS and CDR2 YFSETQ. Trimming removed 3 bases from V and 2 bases from J; junction bases left unmatched: 7. The CDR3 extends over 15 amino acids. DNA of the CDR3: TGCGCCAGCAGCTCCTTAAAGGGGGCTAACACTGAAGCTTTCTTT. Translating gives CASSSLKGANTEAFF.

This clone was seen just once. The chain employs TRBV10-3 and TRBJ2-6; D may be TRBD1 (5 bases). V was clipped by 0 bases and J by 1 base, with 7 bases between them. Germline CDR1 and CDR2: ENHRY and SYGVKD. The CDR3 spans 16 residues. The CDR3 DNA reads TGTGCCATCAGTGAGTCAAGGGGTTCTGGGGCCAACGTCCTGACTTTC. As protein: CAISESRGSGANVLTF.

This clone came up once. The gene calls are TRBV29-1 and TRBJ2-5, with 9 bases matching TRBD1. CDR1 SQVTM and CDR2 ANQGSEA come from the germline V gene. The CDR3 spans 15 residues. The V segment lost 5 bases and the J segment 0 bases; nucleotides outside the gene matches: 7. The CDR3, as DNA: TGCAGCGTTCCCCGGACAGGGGAGAACCAAGAGACCCAGTACTTC. Its protein product is CSVPRTGENQETQYF. Combining the CDR3 with reference TRBV29-1 and TRBJ2-5 gives the whole variable domain SAVISQKPSRDICQRGTSLTIQCQVDSQVTMMFWYRQQPGQSLTLIATANQGSEATYESGFVIDKFPISRPNLTFSTLTVSNMSPEDSSIYLCSVPRTGENQETQYFGPGTRLLVL.

This rearrangement joins TRBV6-1 to TRBJ1-4; TRBD1 aligns across 9 bases. V gave up 10 bases and J gave up 5 bases; unmatched junction bases: 11. Germline CDR1 reads MNHNS; CDR2 reads SASEGT. The CDR3 loop spans 15 amino acids. The CDR3 reads CATTAGQGENEKLFF. The CDR3, as DNA: TGTGCCACCACAGCGGGACAGGGAGAAAATGAAAAACTGTTTTTT.

J is TRBJ2-7 and V is TRBV5-4; perhaps TRBD2 as D (5 bases). Germline V gene data show CDR1 as SGHNT and CDR2 as YYREEE (reference sequence). The V end lost 4 bases, the J end lost 5 bases, and 7 bases lay between the germline ends. This CDR3 is 11 amino acids long. The CDR3 region has the DNA TGTGCCAGCAGCGGACTGAACGAGCAGTACTTC. It translates to CASSGLNEQYF. The full variable domain, with the rest looked up from reference TRBV5-4 and TRBJ2-7, is ETGVTQSPTHLIKTRGQQVTLRCSSQSGHNTVSWYQQALGQGPQFIFQYYREEENGRGNFPPRFSGLQFPNYSSELNVNALELDDSALYLCASSGLNEQYFGPGTRLTVT.

The chain employs TRBV2 and TRBJ1-5; weak D call: TRBD1 (6 bases). The germline V gene encodes CDR1 SNHLY and CDR2 FYNNEI. V lost 1 base, J lost 4 bases, and 11 bases lay in between. This CDR3 has 15 residues. The CDR3 nucleotides are TGTGCCAGCAGTGAAGGGTTAGGGGGTAATCAGCCCCAGCATTTT. Translating it yields CASSEGLGGNQPQHF.

V is TRBV7-2 and J is TRBJ1-6, with TRBD1 matching over 8 bases. V lost 5 bases to trimming and J lost 9 bases; unmatched junction nucleotides: 9. From germline, CDR1 is SGHTA and CDR2 FQGNSA. The CDR3 spans 15 residues. CDR3 in amino acids: CASSQIGQGGSPLHF. The DNA for the CDR3 is TGTGCCAGCAGCCAAATCGGACAGGGTGGTTCACCCCTCCACTTT.

The CDR3 sequence: CASSAQGLTGELFF. The CDR3 coding sequence is TGTGCCAGCAGCGCACAGGGGTTAACCGGGGAGCTGTTTTTT. This chain links TRBV11-3 with TRBJ2-2, with 7 bases matching TRBD1. Germline V gene lookup returns CDR1 SGHNT and CDR2 YENEEA. Germline trimming cut 5 bases from V and 5 bases from J; bases unmatched to any gene: 5. The CDR3 is 14 amino acids.

The rearrangement links TRBV6-1 to TRBJ1-1; 8 nucleotides line up with TRBD1. This CDR3 contains 14 residues. The germline V gene has CDR1 MNHNS and CDR2 SASEGT. V lost 3 bases to trimming and J lost 1 base; unmatched junction nucleotides: 1. For the CDR3, the DNA is TGTGCCAGCAGTGAGGGGACAGGGAACACTGAAGCTTTCTTT. Protein: CASSEGTGNTEAFF.

The chain is built from TRBV19 and TRBJ1-1; D may be TRBD1 (6 bases). V was shortened by 9 bases and J by 1 base, with 15 bases between the two germline ends. The CDR3 contains 14 residues. The V gene's germline CDR1 is LNHDA and CDR2 SQIVND (reference sequence). CDR3: CASKFGQQNTEAFF. CDR3 coding DNA: TGTGCCAGCAAATTCGGACAGCAGAACACTGAAGCTTTCTTT.

This chain joins TRBV9 and TRBJ1-2; D is ambiguous. CDR3 length: 15 amino acids. V lost 4 bases and J 2 bases, leaving 15 bases between the germline ends. CDR1 is SGDLS, CDR2 YYNGEE, per germline. CDR3 protein: CASSPAGRLNYGYTF. DNA for the CDR3: TGTGCCAGCAGCCCCGCGGGCCGCTTAAACTATGGCTACACCTTC.

The chain joins TRBV19 to TRBJ1-2; tentative D call: TRBD1 (5 bases). This CDR3 is built from 14 residues. Germline-derived CDR1 and CDR2 are LNHDA and SQIVND (reference sequence). V was trimmed by 7 bases and J by 0 bases, leaving 12 bases between them. The CDR3 nucleotides are TGTGCCAGTACCCAGACAGCCACTAACTATGGCTACACCTTC. This translates into CASTQTATNYGYTF.